This T cell receptor beta chain was documented in a study of cytomegalovirus exposure and HLA in healthy donors. The CDR3 length is 13 residues. Looked up from germline, CDR1 is GTSNPN and CDR2 is SVGIG (reference sequence). V was trimmed by 5 bases and J by 5 bases, leaving 12 bases between them. The PCR used 60 Vbeta and 13 Jbeta primers. Assay used: immunoSEQ multiplex PCR; TCRdb lists only in-frame clones, some missing. The repertoire table contains approximately 120,000 clones. The specimen sequenced was PBMCs. This clonotype originated in a man aged 18 to 29 in good health and CMV-seronegative. V gene TRBV30 combines with J gene TRBJ2-2, with D unresolved. The CDR3 nucleotides are TGTGCCTGGTCGACACGGTTGACCGGGGAGCTGTTTTTT. Translated: CAWSTRLTGELFF.